The 32 T cell receptor beta chains below come from one sample, sequenced in a study of T-cell reconstitution after alpha-beta-depleted transplantation in children. Unique molecular identifiers tagged the TCRbeta library. TCRdb called the PCR reads again in MiXCR, with one record for every CDR3 protein. In the table there are 550,000 to 600,000 distinct CDR3 sequences, under 30% of which are singletons. Specimen: PBMCs, mostly from graft donor cells, collected 360 days after TCRalphabeta/CD19-depleted stem cell transplant. The receptor source for this set is a boy younger than two who had a stem cell transplant for acute myeloid leukemia, so the T cells may come from the graft donor.

The chain is built from TRBV27 and TRBJ1-1, with 8 nucleotides matching TRBD1. CDR1 and CDR2 (germline): MNHEY, SMNVEV (reference sequence). The CDR3 is 13 amino acids. Trimming at V came to 6 bases and at J to 5 bases, leaving 5 bases not matched to a gene. The DNA for the CDR3 is TGTGCCAGCAGCGGACAGGGTAAAACTGAAGCTTTCTTT. It is translated as CASSGQGKTEAFF.

This clonotype was detected many times. This chain connects TRBV9 to TRBJ2-2; D remains unclear. The CDR3 totals 13 residues. V lost 0 bases and J lost 5, with 5 bases in between. The V gene's germline CDR1 is SGDLS and CDR2 YYNGEE. CDR3 amino acids: CASSVEGTGELFF. The CDR3 DNA is TGTGCCAGCAGCGTAGAGGGAACCGGGGAGCTGTTTTTT.

V gene TRBV20-1 combines with J gene TRBJ2-1; no clear D gene. The germline V gene has CDR1 DFQATT and CDR2 SNEGSKA (reference sequence). CDR3 size: 11 residues. V was trimmed by 3 bases and J by 7 bases, leaving 7 bases between them. The CDR3 coding sequence is TGCAGTGCTAGTTTATCTAATGAGCAGTTCTTC. It translates to CSASLSNEQFF.

This chain links TRBV21-1 with TRBJ1-4; the table's D call of TRBD1 was not tested on the DNA. TRBV21-1 is classified as a pseudogene. This CDR3 contains 14 residues. CDR3 loop: CASSKTGGTEKLFF. As DNA, the CDR3 is TGTGCCAGCAGCAAAACAGGGGGCACTGAAAAACTGTTTTTT.

The chain links TRBV7-6 to TRBJ2-5; D possibly matches TRBD1 or TRBD2 (6 bases each). Trimming shortened V by 0 bases and J by 5 bases, and 10 bases separated the two germline ends. Germline V CDR1 and CDR2: SGHVS, FNYEAQ. CDR3 length: 14 residues. CDR3 sequence: CASSLARGQETQYF. DNA of the CDR3: TGTGCCAGCAGCTTAGCCCGGGGGCAGGAGACCCAGTACTTC.

The chain is built from TRBV18 and TRBJ2-1; unclear D gene. The germline V gene encodes CDR1 KGHSH and CDR2 LQKENI. With 3 bases removed from V and 3 bases from J, the gap between germline ends came to 15 bases. The CDR3 runs 16 residues. Here the CDR3 reads CASSPEGSPFYNEQFF. The CDR3 DNA follows: TGTGCCAGCTCACCGGAAGGGTCCCCTTTCTACAATGAGCAGTTCTTC.

The chain couples TRBV6-5 to TRBJ1-1; TRBD1 might be the D (6 bases). V was shortened by 3 bases and J by 2 bases, with 13 bases between the two germline ends. CDR1 is MNHEY, CDR2 SVGAGI, per germline. This CDR3 has 15 amino acids. As DNA, the CDR3 is TGTGCCAGCAGTTATTTGACAGGACTAAACACTGAAGCTTTCTTT. This codes for CASSYLTGLNTEAFF.

The chain couples TRBV11-3 to TRBJ2-1; D remains unclear. Germline lookup yields CDR1 SGHNT and CDR2 YENEEA. CDR3 length equals 13 residues. V dropped 1 base and J dropped 5 bases, with 6 bases sitting between them. The DNA of the CDR3 is TGTGCCAGCAGCTTAGCCCTGCACAATGAGCAGTTCTTC. Translation: CASSLALHNEQFF.

This clonotype was observed a handful of times. This chain joins TRBV6-1 and TRBJ2-1, with D possibly matching TRBD2 (7 bases). Trimming stripped 5 bases from V and 4 bases from J, with 15 bases between. The CDR3 is 15 residues long. The germline gives CDR1 MNHNS, CDR2 SASEGT. CDR3 nucleotides: TGTGCCAGCAGTCCACACCGGGGGGCTTACAATGAGCAGTTCTTC. It yields the protein CASSPHRGAYNEQFF.

Here the CDR3 reads CASSQGGGDSQETQYF. The DNA for the CDR3 is TGCGCCAGCAGCCAAGGAGGAGGGGACAGCCAAGAGACCCAGTACTTC. The chain is built from TRBV4-3 and TRBJ2-5; TRBD1 is a possible D gene (7 bases). CDR1 and CDR2 from the germline V gene are LGHNA and YSLEER. Trimming left V 1 base short and J 1 base short, with 13 bases between. This CDR3 contains 16 residues.

This chain uses TRBV6-1 with TRBJ1-2, with D perhaps TRBD1 (5 bases). V was cut by 7 bases and J by 4 bases, with 16 bases left in between. The CDR3 covers 14 residues. CDR1 is MNHNS, CDR2 SASEGT, per germline. CDR3: CASITDSQFYGYTF. The CDR3 bases are TGTGCCAGCATAACTGACAGCCAATTCTATGGCTACACCTTC.

The J gene is TRBJ2-1, the V gene TRBV9; 8 bases are shared with TRBD2. Per germline, CDR1 SGDLS and CDR2 YYNGEE. This CDR3 is built from 13 residues. After removal of 3 bases from V and 10 bases from J, the junction contained 6 bases not matched to a gene. CDR3 region: CASSAKRGNEQFF. DNA of the CDR3: TGTGCCAGCAGCGCCAAGCGGGGGAACGAGCAGTTCTTC.

The rearrangement joins TRBV12-3 or TRBV12-4 to TRBJ2-2, with no clear D. This CDR3 spans 12 amino acids. Trimming left V 8 bases short and J 4 bases short, with 8 bases between. The CDR3 sequence is CASLWGTGELFF. DNA for the CDR3: TGTGCCAGCCTCTGGGGCACCGGGGAGCTGTTTTTT.

This clonotype has just a few counts. J is TRBJ1-5 and V is TRBV12-3 or TRBV12-4; 11 bases agree with TRBD1. V dropped 6 bases and J dropped 5; count of bases not matched to a gene: 6. This CDR3 has 15 amino acids. CDR3 sequence: CASRDGTGGYQPQHF. Written as DNA, the CDR3 is TGTGCCAGCAGGGACGGGACAGGGGGTTATCAGCCCCAGCATTTT.

V gene TRBV6-5 combines with J gene TRBJ1-5, with a possible D match to TRBD1 (5 bases). Trimming stripped 4 bases from V and 4 bases from J, with 11 bases between. Germline assignment: CDR1 MNHEY and CDR2 SVGAGI. The CDR3 runs to 14 residues. For the CDR3, the DNA is TGTGCCAGCAGTTCCCCTCCAGGGAATCAGCCCCAGCATTTT. This sequence encodes CASSSPPGNQPQHF.

This clonotype was seen ten or more times. The chain couples TRBV20-1 to TRBJ2-7; 12 bases line up with TRBD1. Germline CDR1 reads DFQATT; CDR2 reads SNEGSKA (reference sequence). V dropped 0 bases and J dropped 2; count of bases not matched to a gene: 5. The CDR3 loop spans 16 amino acids. CDR3 in DNA: TGCAGTGCTAGAGATTATGGGACAGGGGGCACCTACGAGCAGTACTTC. Translation: CSARDYGTGGTYEQYF.

This clonotype came up a few times. The chain is built from TRBV10-3 and TRBJ1-2, with 8 bases fitting TRBD1. In germline, CDR1 is ENHRY, CDR2 SYGVKD. J gave up 4 bases and V 2 bases, and 6 bases lay outside the gene matches. The CDR3 loop spans 15 amino acids. The CDR3 nucleotides are TGTGCCATCAGTGAGATAGACAGGGGACCCTATGGCTACACCTTC. Its translation is CAISEIDRGPYGYTF.

This clonotype has just a few counts. V usage is TRBV6-5 and J usage is TRBJ1-1; 9 bases are shared with TRBD1. The CDR3 runs to 19 residues. Germline V gene sequence: CDR1 MNHEY, CDR2 SVGAGI. With 2 bases clipped from V and 4 bases from J, the junction kept 17 bases outside the gene matches. The CDR3 DNA sequence: TGTGCCAGCAGTTACGTGTGGGGCCGGGACAGGGATGGTCCCACTGAAGCTTTCTTT. Translating gives CASSYVWGRDRDGPTEAFF.

This rearrangement joins TRBV6-1 to TRBJ2-7, with 11 bases lining up with TRBD1. Germline CDR1 reads MNHNS; CDR2 reads SASEGT. The CDR3 has 15 amino acids. With 5 bases clipped from V and 4 bases from J, the junction kept 7 bases outside the gene matches. CDR3 residues: CASSRAGTGGYEQYF. The CDR3 nucleotides are TGTGCCAGCAGTCGCGCCGGGACAGGGGGGTACGAGCAGTACTTC.

This clonotype occurred many times. The rearrangement joins TRBV7-3 to TRBJ2-3; D gene ambiguous. The CDR3 contains 15 residues. From germline, CDR1 is SGHTA and CDR2 FQGTGA. V shed 0 bases and J shed 0 bases, with 7 bases lying between them. In DNA, the CDR3 is TGTGCCAGCAGCTTAACCCCTTTGAGCACAGATACGCAGTATTTT. Protein product: CASSLTPLSTDTQYF.

This clonotype has only a few counts. The V call is TRBV7-2, the J call TRBJ2-1, with TRBD1 matching 7 bases. Germline assignment: CDR1 SGHTA and CDR2 FQGNSA. Trimming took 5 bases from V and 0 from J; bases not matched to a gene: 10. The CDR3 covers 17 residues. The CDR3, as DNA: TGTGCCAGCAGCCTAAGAACAGGGGTCATCTCCTACAATGAGCAGTTCTTC. It codes for CASSLRTGVISYNEQFF.

This clonotype was picked up a small number of times. The genes are TRBV20-1 and TRBJ2-3; D possibly corresponds to TRBD2 (5 bases). Germline assignment: CDR1 DFQATT and CDR2 SNEGSKA (reference sequence). Deletions cut 6 bases from V and 2 bases from J, with 12 bases between. There are 13 residues in the CDR3. Here the CDR3 reads CSALASLTDTQYF. The CDR3 coding sequence is TGCAGTGCCTTAGCGAGCCTCACAGATACGCAGTATTTT.

This clonotype was detected many times. V is TRBV7-2 and J is TRBJ2-3; 9 positions match TRBD1. From germline, CDR1 is SGHTA and CDR2 FQGNSA. This CDR3 comprises 15 residues. The V gene end was trimmed by 4 bases and the J gene end by 3 bases; junction bases not matched to a gene: 5. CDR3 in amino acids: CASSWGQGGTDTQYF. As DNA, the CDR3 is TGTGCCAGCAGCTGGGGACAGGGTGGTACAGATACGCAGTATTTT.

This clonotype came up a few times. The V gene is TRBV7-9, the J gene TRBJ2-2, with a weak D call TRBD2 (6 bases). Trimming removed 3 bases at V and 2 bases at J, with 16 bases between. Germline CDR1 SEHNR, CDR2 FQNEAQ (reference sequence). The CDR3 is 17 residues long. The CDR3 loop reads CASSFGWAGFNTGELFF. CDR3 coding DNA: TGTGCCAGCAGCTTCGGCTGGGCGGGGTTTAACACCGGGGAGCTGTTTTTT.

Many counts were recorded for this clonotype. CDR3 sequence reads: CASSLGPGGIYEQYF. CDR3 nucleotide sequence: TGTGCCAGCAGCTTAGGTCCAGGGGGCATCTACGAGCAGTACTTC. The chain links TRBV7-7 to TRBJ2-7, with 8 nucleotides matching TRBD1. V dropped 1 base and J dropped 3; count of bases not matched to a gene: 5. CDR1 is SSHAT and CDR2 is FNYEAQ in the germline V gene (reference sequence). The CDR3 spans 15 residues.

There are many counts of this clonotype. CDR3 sequence: CASSFGTGPYNEQFF. The CDR3 DNA reads as TGCGCCAGCAGCTTCGGGACAGGGCCGTACAATGAGCAGTTCTTC. The rearrangement uses TRBV5-1 and TRBJ2-1, with 9 bases that match TRBD1. This CDR3 has 15 amino acids. Trimming took 2 bases from V and 4 from J; bases not matched to a gene: 4. The V gene's germline CDR1 is SGHRS and CDR2 YFSETQ.

V gene TRBV7-2 combines with J gene TRBJ2-5, with D possibly matching TRBD2 (6 bases). The V and J ends lost 1 base and 5 bases respectively, with 11 bases between them. Germline V gene data show CDR1 as SGHTA and CDR2 as FQGNSA. The CDR3 is 14 amino acids. Here the CDR3 reads CASSLDAGTETQYF. The CDR3 DNA follows: TGTGCCAGCAGCTTAGATGCGGGAACGGAGACCCAGTACTTC. Full variable domain (rest looked up from reference TRBV7-2 and TRBJ2-5): GAGVSQSPSNKVTEKGKDVELRCDPISGHTALYWYRQSLGQGLEFLIYFQGNSAPDKSGLPSDRFSAERTGGSVSTLTIQRTQQEDSAVYLCASSLDAGTETQYFGPGTRLLVL.

J is TRBJ2-2 and V is TRBV12-3 or TRBV12-4; D remains unclear. This CDR3 has 16 amino acids. Deletions cut 6 bases from V and 0 bases from J, with 14 bases between. The CDR3 coding sequence is TGTGCCAGCAGCACTGGGTGGTTCGCGAACACCGGGGAGCTGTTTTTT. Amino acids: CASSTGWFANTGELFF.

This clonotype has a count of ten or more. The chain carries TRBV6-2 or TRBV6-3 and TRBJ2-5; D uncertain. With 2 bases removed from V and 1 base from J, the gap between germline ends came to 17 bases. The germline CDR1 and CDR2 sequences are MNHEY and SVGEGT. The CDR3 has 17 residues. CDR3 loop: CASSYRVRLGPQETQYF. CDR3 nucleotides: TGTGCCAGCAGTTACAGAGTTCGTTTAGGACCCCAAGAGACCCAGTACTTC.

In its sample, this clonotype was seen many times. The chain combines TRBV12-3 or TRBV12-4 with TRBJ2-5; no reliable D call. The CDR3 is made up of 14 amino acids. Between the trimmed V and J ends, which lost 6 bases and 0 bases, there was a span of 11 bases. CDR3 sequence: CASSRRTNQETQYF. DNA of the CDR3: TGTGCCAGCAGCCGCAGGACGAACCAAGAGACCCAGTACTTC.

The V call is TRBV7-2, the J call TRBJ2-7; 9 positions match TRBD1. CDR3 length: 14 residues. The germline V gene has CDR1 SGHTA and CDR2 FQGNSA. V lost 6 bases, J lost 4 bases, and 7 bases stayed unmatched. DNA of the CDR3: TGTGCCAGCAGGCTACAGGGGGCTTCATACGAGCAGTACTTC. Translated: CASRLQGASYEQYF.

This chain uses TRBV20-1 with TRBJ2-2; D ambiguous. The CDR3 loop spans 11 amino acids. Trimming removed 0 bases from V and 8 bases from J, with 4 bases in between. Germline V gives CDR1 DFQATT, CDR2 SNEGSKA (reference sequence). The CDR3 sequence: CSARDAGELFF. The CDR3 coding sequence is TGCAGTGCTAGAGACGCTGGGGAGCTGTTTTTT.